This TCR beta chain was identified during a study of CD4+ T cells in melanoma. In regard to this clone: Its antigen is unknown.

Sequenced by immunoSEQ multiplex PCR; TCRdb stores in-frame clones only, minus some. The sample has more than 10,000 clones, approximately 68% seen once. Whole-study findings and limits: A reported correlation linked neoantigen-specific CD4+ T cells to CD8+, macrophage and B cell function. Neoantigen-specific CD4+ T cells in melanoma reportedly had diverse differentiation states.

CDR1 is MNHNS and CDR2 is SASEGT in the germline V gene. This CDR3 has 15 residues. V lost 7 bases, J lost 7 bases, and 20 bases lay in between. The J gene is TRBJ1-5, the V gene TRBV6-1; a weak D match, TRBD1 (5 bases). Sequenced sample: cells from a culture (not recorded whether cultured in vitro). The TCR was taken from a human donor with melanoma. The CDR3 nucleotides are TGTGCCAGCATCGCGGGGCTGGGTGTTGGACAGCCCCAGCATTTT. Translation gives CASIAGLGVGQPQHF.